Following are 19 T cell receptor beta chains from one sample sequenced in a study of low-dose radiotherapy and immunotherapy resistance in tumors. TCRs were amplified for 20 to 25 PCR cycles with a constant-region primer and V-primer adapter. TCRdb itself ran the reads through MiXCR, one entry per CDR3 protein. The sample shows 50,000 or so distinct CDR3 sequences, approximately 35% of them seen only once. The time point is: after trial treatment. Treatment here: LDRT plus nivolumab, ipilimumab, low-dose cyclophosphamide and aspirin (RACIN trial). The sample consisted of PBMCs, taken after low-dose radiotherapy plus immunotherapy. These receptors were collected from a male donor with rectosigmoid adenocarcinoma.

This clonotype came up a few times. The chain employs TRBV4-3 and TRBJ2-1, with 10 bases that match TRBD2. V lost 4 bases to trimming and J lost 4 bases; unmatched junction nucleotides: 4. Germline V lookup: CDR1 LGHNA, CDR2 YSLEER. CDR3 size: 15 residues. The CDR3 region is CASSPALAGYNEQFF. Written as DNA, the CDR3 is TGCGCCAGCAGCCCCGCACTAGCGGGGTACAATGAGCAGTTCTTC.

This clonotype was found many times. The chain carries TRBV29-1 and TRBJ1-1, with D possibly matching TRBD1 (6 bases). Germline V gene lookup returns CDR1 SQVTM and CDR2 ANQGSEA. The CDR3 is 13 amino acids. The V end lost 4 bases, the J end lost 0 bases, and 9 bases lay between the germline ends. The CDR3 nucleotides are TGCAGCGTTGTTGGACAGCTGAACACTGAAGCTTTCTTT. It is translated as CSVVGQLNTEAFF. The whole variable domain, filled in from reference TRBV29-1 and TRBJ1-1, reads SAVISQKPSRDICQRGTSLTIQCQVDSQVTMMFWYRQQPGQSLTLIATANQGSEATYESGFVIDKFPISRPNLTFSTLTVSNMSPEDSSIYLCSVVGQLNTEAFFGQGTRLTVV.

This clonotype appeared a single time. The chain recombines TRBV25-1 with TRBJ2-2; 13 bases line up with TRBD2. The V gene's germline CDR1 is MGHDK and CDR2 SYGVNS. This CDR3 has 19 residues. With V trimmed by 3 bases and J by 0 bases, 7 bases remained unmatched. The CDR3 reads CASSDPTSGRPANTGELFF. In nucleotides, the CDR3 is TGTGCCAGCAGTGACCCGACTAGCGGGAGGCCCGCGAACACCGGGGAGCTGTTTTTT. Together with reference TRBV25-1 and TRBJ2-2, the CDR3 gives the full variable domain: EADIYQTPRYLVIGTGKKITLECSQTMGHDKMYWYQQDPGMELHLIHYSYGVNSTEKGDLSSESTVSRIRTEHFPLTLESARPSHTSQYLCASSDPTSGRPANTGELFFGEGSRLTVL.

CDR3 sequence: CASSQRTSNEQFF. The CDR3 DNA reads TGCGCCAGCAGCCAGAGGACTAGCAATGAGCAGTTCTTC. The J gene is TRBJ2-1, the V gene TRBV5-1; 7 nucleotides agree with TRBD2. CDR3 length: 13 residues. The germline V gene encodes CDR1 SGHRS and CDR2 YFSETQ. V dropped 4 bases and J dropped 6; count of bases not matched to a gene: 4.

This chain connects TRBV29-1 to TRBJ1-1, with D unclear. Germline CDR1 reads SQVTM; CDR2 reads ANQGSEA. This CDR3 spans 12 amino acids. Trimming took 4 bases from V and 3 from J, leaving 9 bases between them. DNA for the CDR3: TGCAGCGTTGTACTATGGGACACTGAAGCTTTCTTT. Amino acid sequence: CSVVLWDTEAFF.

The chain couples TRBV24-1 to TRBJ2-1; D perhaps matches TRBD1 (6 bases). CDR1 and CDR2 (germline): KGHDR, SFDVKD. Trimming left V 3 bases short and J 10 bases short, with 15 bases between. This CDR3 has 14 residues. CDR3 in amino acids: CATSDGRGGNEQFF. The DNA of the CDR3 is TGTGCCACCAGTGATGGAAGAGGGGGAAACGAGCAGTTCTTC.

In the case of this clonotype: A far larger clone is one nucleotide away, so this likely arose from a read error. The chain uses TRBV5-3 and TRBJ2-5, with D perhaps matching TRBD2 (7 bases). TRBV5-3 is an ORF, with its function uncertain. V was clipped by 10 bases and J by 4 bases, with 23 bases between them. This CDR3 comprises 15 residues. The CDR3 DNA is TGTGCCGGAACAGCGGGGTTAGGGGGGGGAGAGACCCAGTACTTC. This translates into CAGTAGLGGGETQYF.

This clonotype showed up many times. The CDR3 region is CASSSRTSLGEQYF. CDR3 bases: TGTGCCAGCAGTTCCCGGACCTCTTTGGGGGAGCAGTACTTC. V gene TRBV28 combines with J gene TRBJ2-7; D is unclear. V lost 4 bases, J lost 7 bases, and 17 bases lay in between. Germline V gene data show CDR1 as MDHEN and CDR2 as SYDVKM. The length of the CDR3 is 14 residues.

This clonotype was counted between two and nine times. This sequence joins TRBV6-2 or TRBV6-3 and TRBJ2-5; 10 bases agree with TRBD2. The CDR3 spans 14 residues. V shed 6 bases, J shed 3 bases, and the junction held 4 bases outside the gene matches. Germline CDR1 and CDR2: MNHEY and SVGEGT. CDR3 sequence reads: CASSVAGGKETQYF. CDR3 nucleotides: TGTGCCAGCAGCGTAGCGGGAGGAAAAGAGACCCAGTACTTC.

This clonotype has a count of ten or more. V gene TRBV4-1 combines with J gene TRBJ2-3; 10 bases agree with TRBD2. In germline, CDR1 is MGHRA, CDR2 YSYEKL. Germline trimming cut 5 bases from V and 6 bases from J; bases unmatched to any gene: 11. The CDR3 consists of 16 residues. The DNA of the CDR3 is TGCGCCAGCAGCTCCGGGACTAGCGACGTGTCGGATACGCAGTATTTT. Translation gives CASSSGTSDVSDTQYF.

This rearrangement joins TRBV4-2 to TRBJ1-4; D remains ambiguous. Germline loops: CDR1 LGHNA, CDR2 YNFKEQ. The CDR3 has 15 residues. V lost 0 bases and J lost 8, with 13 bases in between. The chain's CDR3 is CASSQEPGAREKLFF. DNA of the CDR3: TGTGCCAGCAGCCAAGAGCCCGGAGCCCGGGAAAAACTGTTTTTT.

This clonotype was picked up a small number of times. The chain combines TRBV24-1 with TRBJ2-5; D gene ambiguous. This CDR3 contains 14 residues. V dropped 3 bases and J dropped 2 bases, with 9 bases sitting between them. The V gene's germline CDR1 is KGHDR and CDR2 SFDVKD. CDR3 sequence (DNA): TGTGCCACCAGTGATCCCGGTAGTCAAGAGACCCAGTACTTC. Its translation: CATSDPGSQETQYF.

This clonotype has at least ten counts. The rearrangement joins TRBV9 to TRBJ2-2; 8 bases are a match to TRBD2. Germline CDR1 is SGDLS and CDR2 is YYNGEE. There are 15 residues in the CDR3. V was clipped by 3 bases and J by 3 bases; unmatched bases: 4. In DNA form, the CDR3 reads TGTGCCAGCAGCGACAGCGGGAGCTACACCGGGGAGCTGTTTTTT. Translated, it gives CASSDSGSYTGELFF.

This clonotype was seen repeatedly, ten times or more. The chain couples TRBV6-2 or TRBV6-3 to TRBJ2-5; either TRBD1 or TRBD2 may supply D (5 bases each). Trimming cost V 2 bases and J 7 bases, with 5 bases left between them. CDR1 is MNHEY, CDR2 SVGEGT, per germline. This CDR3 is built from 11 residues. The CDR3 nucleotides are TGTGCCAGCAGTTACGGGGGGACCCAGTACTTC. Its protein product is CASSYGGTQYF.

This clonotype was seen ten or more times. The chain links TRBV28 to TRBJ2-3; 11 bases line up with TRBD2. Trimming took 5 bases from V and 5 from J; bases not matched to a gene: 9. CDR3 length equals 16 residues. The germline V gene has CDR1 MDHEN and CDR2 SYDVKM. The CDR3 nucleotides read TGTGCCAGCAGTGAAATAGCGGGAGGGCCGGGAGATACGCAGTATTTT. Translation gives CASSEIAGGPGDTQYF.

The rearrangement uses TRBV7-4 and TRBJ2-1; 11 bases map to TRBD2. The V and J ends lost 5 bases and 0 bases, in that order; junction bases with no gene match: 9. The germline V gene has CDR1 SGHVT and CDR2 SQSDAQ. This CDR3 contains 18 residues. The CDR3 DNA is TGTGCCAGCAGCGGATTAACTACTAGCGGGAGCTCCTACAATGAGCAGTTCTTC. This gives the protein CASSGLTTSGSSYNEQFF.

The sample holds one count of this clonotype. The CDR3 does not end in the conserved phenylalanine or tryptophan, so this is likely a read error. The gene calls are TRBV9 and TRBJ2-2; a weak D match, TRBD2 (5 bases). CDR1 is SGDLS and CDR2 is YYNGEE in the germline V gene. V was pared by 0 bases and J by 1 base, with 19 bases between. CDR3 size: 19 residues. CDR3 amino acids: CASSVDPTARALNTGELFL. CDR3 bases: TGTGCCAGCAGCGTAGATCCGACGGCGAGGGCCTTGAACACCGGGGAGCTGTTTTTA.

V is TRBV3-1 and J is TRBJ2-1; 7 positions match TRBD2. Trimming cost V 3 bases and J 9 bases; bases outside gene matches: 11. The CDR3 totals 15 residues. Germline values: CDR1 LGHDT, CDR2 YNNKEL (reference sequence). CDR3 sequence: CASSQVWEGRGEQFF. The CDR3 region has the DNA TGTGCCAGCAGCCAGGTTTGGGAGGGACGGGGTGAGCAGTTCTTC.

As DNA, the CDR3 is TGTGCCAGCAGCTTACACCCTGACTCTGGAAACACCATATATTTT. It is translated as CASSLHPDSGNTIYF. V is TRBV7-2 and J is TRBJ1-3; unclear D gene. V was clipped by 2 bases and J by 0 bases, with 8 bases between them. Looked up from germline, CDR1 is SGHTA and CDR2 is FQGNSA. The CDR3 length is 15 residues.